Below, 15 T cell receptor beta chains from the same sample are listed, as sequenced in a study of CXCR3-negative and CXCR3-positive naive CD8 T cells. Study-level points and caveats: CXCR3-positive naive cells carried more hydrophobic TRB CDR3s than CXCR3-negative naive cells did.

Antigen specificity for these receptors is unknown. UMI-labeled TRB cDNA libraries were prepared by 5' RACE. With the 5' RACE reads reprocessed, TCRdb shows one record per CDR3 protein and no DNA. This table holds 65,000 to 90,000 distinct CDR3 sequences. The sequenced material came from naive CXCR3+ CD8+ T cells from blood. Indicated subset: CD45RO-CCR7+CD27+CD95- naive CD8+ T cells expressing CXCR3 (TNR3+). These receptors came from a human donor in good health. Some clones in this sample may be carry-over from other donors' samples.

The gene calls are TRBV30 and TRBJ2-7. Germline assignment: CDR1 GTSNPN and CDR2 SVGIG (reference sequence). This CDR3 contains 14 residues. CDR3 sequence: CAWSVGYSLYEQYF.

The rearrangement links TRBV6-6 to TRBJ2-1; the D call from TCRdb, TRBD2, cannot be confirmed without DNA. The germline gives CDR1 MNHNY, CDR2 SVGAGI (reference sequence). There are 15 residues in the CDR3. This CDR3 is CASSPSGGAGNEQFF.

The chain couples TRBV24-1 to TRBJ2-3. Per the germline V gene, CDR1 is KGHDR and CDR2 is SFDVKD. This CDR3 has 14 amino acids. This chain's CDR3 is CAASDIVGTDTQYF.

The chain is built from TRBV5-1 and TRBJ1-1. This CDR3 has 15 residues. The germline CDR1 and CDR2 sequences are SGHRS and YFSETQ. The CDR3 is CASSLGVYGNTEAFF.

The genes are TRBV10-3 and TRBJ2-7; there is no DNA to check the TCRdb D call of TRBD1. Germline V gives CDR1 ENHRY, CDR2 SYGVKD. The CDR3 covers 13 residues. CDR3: CAISESDRYEQYF.

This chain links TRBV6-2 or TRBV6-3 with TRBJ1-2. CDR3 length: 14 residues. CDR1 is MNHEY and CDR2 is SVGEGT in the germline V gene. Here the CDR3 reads CASSRGPLRGGYTF.

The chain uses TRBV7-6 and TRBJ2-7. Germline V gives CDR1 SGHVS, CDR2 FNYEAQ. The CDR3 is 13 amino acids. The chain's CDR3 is CASSLLTSYEQYF.

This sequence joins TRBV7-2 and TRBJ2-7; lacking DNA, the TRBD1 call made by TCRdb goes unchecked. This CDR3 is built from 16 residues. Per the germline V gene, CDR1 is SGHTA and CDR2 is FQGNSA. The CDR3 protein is CASSLTQGAGSYEQYF. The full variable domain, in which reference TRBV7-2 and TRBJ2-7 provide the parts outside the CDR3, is GAGVSQSPSNKVTEKGKDVELRCDPISGHTALYWYRQSLGQGLEFLIYFQGNSAPDKSGLPSDRFSAERTGGSVSTLTIQRTQQEDSAVYLCASSLTQGAGSYEQYFGPGTRLTVT.

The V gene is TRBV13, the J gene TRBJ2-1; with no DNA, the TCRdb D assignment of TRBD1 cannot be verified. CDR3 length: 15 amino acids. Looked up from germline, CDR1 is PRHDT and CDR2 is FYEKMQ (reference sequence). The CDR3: CASSSRWDRASEQFF.

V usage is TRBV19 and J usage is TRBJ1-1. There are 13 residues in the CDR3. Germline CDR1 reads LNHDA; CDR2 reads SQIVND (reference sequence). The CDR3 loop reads CASSTSGSTEAFF. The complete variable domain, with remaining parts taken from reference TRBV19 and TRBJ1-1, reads DGGITQSPKYLFRKEGQNVTLSCEQNLNHDAMYWYRQDPGQGLRLIYYSQIVNDFQKGDIAEGYSVSREKKESFPLTVTSAQKNPTAFYLCASSTSGSTEAFFGQGTRLTVV.

The CDR3 spells CASPRTGGAEAFF. The chain has TRBV18 and TRBJ1-1; lacking DNA, the TRBD1 call made by TCRdb goes unchecked. CDR1 KGHSH and CDR2 LQKENI come from the germline V gene. The CDR3 totals 13 residues.

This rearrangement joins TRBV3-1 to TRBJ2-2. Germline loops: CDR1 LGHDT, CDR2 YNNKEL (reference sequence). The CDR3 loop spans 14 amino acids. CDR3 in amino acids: CASSHMSAHRELFF.

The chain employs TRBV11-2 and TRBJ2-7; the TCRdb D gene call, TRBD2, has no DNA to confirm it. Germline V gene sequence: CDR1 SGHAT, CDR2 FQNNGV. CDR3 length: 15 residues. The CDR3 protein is CASSSTGGAGYEQYF.

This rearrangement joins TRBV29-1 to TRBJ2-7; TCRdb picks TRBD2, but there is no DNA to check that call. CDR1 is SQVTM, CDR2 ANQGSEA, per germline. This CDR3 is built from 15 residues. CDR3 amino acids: CSVDLTSGSYYEQYF.

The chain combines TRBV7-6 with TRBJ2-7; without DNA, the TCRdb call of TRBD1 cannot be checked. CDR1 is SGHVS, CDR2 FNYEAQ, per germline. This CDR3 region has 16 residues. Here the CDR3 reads CASSLQTGIGSYEQYF.